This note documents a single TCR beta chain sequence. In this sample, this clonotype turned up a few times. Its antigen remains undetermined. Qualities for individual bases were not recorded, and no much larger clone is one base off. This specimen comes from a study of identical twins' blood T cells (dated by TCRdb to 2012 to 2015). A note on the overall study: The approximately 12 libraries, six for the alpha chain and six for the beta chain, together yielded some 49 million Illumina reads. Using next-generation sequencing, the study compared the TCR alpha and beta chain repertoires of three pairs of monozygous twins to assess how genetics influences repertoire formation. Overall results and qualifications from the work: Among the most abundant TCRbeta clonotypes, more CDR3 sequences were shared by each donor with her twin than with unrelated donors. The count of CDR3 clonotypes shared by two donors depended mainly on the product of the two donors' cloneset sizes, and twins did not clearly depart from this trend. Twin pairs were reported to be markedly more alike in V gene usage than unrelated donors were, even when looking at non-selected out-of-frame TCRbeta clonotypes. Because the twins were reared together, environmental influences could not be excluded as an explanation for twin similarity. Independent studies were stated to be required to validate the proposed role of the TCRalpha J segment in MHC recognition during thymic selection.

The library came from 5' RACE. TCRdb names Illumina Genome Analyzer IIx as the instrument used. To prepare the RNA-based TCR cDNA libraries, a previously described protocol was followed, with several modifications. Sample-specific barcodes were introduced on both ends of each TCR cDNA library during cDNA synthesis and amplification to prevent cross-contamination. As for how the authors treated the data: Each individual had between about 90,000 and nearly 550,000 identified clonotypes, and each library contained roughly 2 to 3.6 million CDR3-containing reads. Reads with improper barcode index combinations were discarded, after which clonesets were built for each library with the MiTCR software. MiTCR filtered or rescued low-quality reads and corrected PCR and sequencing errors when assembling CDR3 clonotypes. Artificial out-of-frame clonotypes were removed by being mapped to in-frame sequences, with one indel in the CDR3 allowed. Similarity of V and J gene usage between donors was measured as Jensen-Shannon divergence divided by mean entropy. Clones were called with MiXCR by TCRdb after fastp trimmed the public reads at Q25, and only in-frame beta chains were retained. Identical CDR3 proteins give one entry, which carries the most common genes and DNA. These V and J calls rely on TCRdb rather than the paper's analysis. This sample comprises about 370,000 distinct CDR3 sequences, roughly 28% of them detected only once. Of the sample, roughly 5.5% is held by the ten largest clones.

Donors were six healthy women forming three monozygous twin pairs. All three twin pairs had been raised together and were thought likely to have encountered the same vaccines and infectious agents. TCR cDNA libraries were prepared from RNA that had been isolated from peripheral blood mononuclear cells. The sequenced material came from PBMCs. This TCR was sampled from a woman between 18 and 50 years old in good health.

The nucleotide sequence is TGCGCCAGCAGCCCAGGGCCATTTGAGCAGTTCTTC. Its protein is CASSPGPFEQFF. The V and J segments used are TRBV4-3 and TRBJ2-1; possibly the D gene is TRBD1, per 5 matching bases. V and J are truncated by 4 bases and 9 bases respectively, leaving an intervening sequence of 10 bases. The germline V gene encodes CDR1 LGHNA and CDR2 YSLEER. The CDR3 contains 12 residues, cysteine and phenylalanine counted. Only the CDR3 part of the read is kept: 36 bases, read in frame from the first base.